The present entry profiles one T cell receptor (beta chain) with its context. This entry belongs to a study of blood T cell repertoires in COVID-19. Recruited during active infection, patients (from Seattle) were subsequently followed longitudinally. The authors' processing: Cell counts per sample came from amplifying reference gene primers. TCRdb's copy holds only in-frame clones and misses some; the assay was immunoSEQ multiplex PCR. That table gives V, J and clone size, and the DNA gave D and trimming. The sample holds some 290,000 clones, roughly 91% seen once. Sequencing was performed on peripheral blood. The receptor comes from a woman younger than 45 with COVID-19, enrolled during active disease.

This CDR3 reads CASSDNRAYGNTIYF. The CDR3 DNA follows: TGTGCCAGCAGTGATAACAGGGCTTATGGAAACACCATATATTTT. The chain carries TRBV6-1 and TRBJ1-3, with D maybe TRBD1 (6 bases). The CDR3 is 15 amino acids. Trimming removed 3 bases at V and 3 bases at J, with 12 bases between. Looked up from germline, CDR1 is MNHNS and CDR2 is SASEGT.